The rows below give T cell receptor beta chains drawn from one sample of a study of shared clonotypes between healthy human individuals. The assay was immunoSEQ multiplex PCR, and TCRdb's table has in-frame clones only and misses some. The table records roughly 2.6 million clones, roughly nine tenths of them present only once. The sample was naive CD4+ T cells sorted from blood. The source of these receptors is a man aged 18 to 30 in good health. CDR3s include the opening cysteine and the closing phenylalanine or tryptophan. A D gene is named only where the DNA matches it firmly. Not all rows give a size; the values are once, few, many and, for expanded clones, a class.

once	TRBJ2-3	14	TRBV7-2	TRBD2	TGTGCCAGCAGACTAGCGGGGGGGACAGATACGCAGTATTTT	CASRLAGGTDTQYF
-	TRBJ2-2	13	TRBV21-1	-	TGTGCCAGCAGCACGATTAACACCGGGGAGCTGTTTTTT	CASSTINTGELFF
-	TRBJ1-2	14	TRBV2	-	TGTGCCAGCAGTGGTGCAGGGTTAGGGAATGGCTACACCTTC	CASSGAGLGNGYTF
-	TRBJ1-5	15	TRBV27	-	TGTGCCAGCAGTTTAGCCAATCGGGTCAATCAGCCCCAGCATTTT	CASSLANRVNQPQHF
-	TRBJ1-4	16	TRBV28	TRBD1	TGTGCCAGCAGTTTACGGGGCGCGGGACAGGGTGAAAAACTGTTTTTT	CASSLRGAGQGEKLFF
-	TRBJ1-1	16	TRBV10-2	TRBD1	TGCGCCAGTAAACAGTCCTCAGGGGGCGGTTTCGCTGAAGCTTTCTTT	CASKQSSGGGFAEAFF
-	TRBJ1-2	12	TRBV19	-	TGTGCCAGTAGTATGGGGGGCCATGGCTACACCTTC	CASSMGGHGYTF
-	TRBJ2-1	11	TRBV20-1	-	TGCAGTGCAAAGAAGGACAATGAGCAGTTCTTC	CSAKKDNEQFF
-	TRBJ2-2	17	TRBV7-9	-	TGTGCCAGCAGCCCAACTCGAACAGGGAAAATCGCCGGGGAGCTGTTTTTT	CASSPTRTGKIAGELFF
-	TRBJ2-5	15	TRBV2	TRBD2	TGTGCCAGCAAACTAGCGGGAGTGTTGGATGAGACCCAGTACTTC	CASKLAGVLDETQYF
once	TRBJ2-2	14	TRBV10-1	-	TGCGCCAGCAGTGGGGGATCACGGGCCGGGGAGCTGTTTTTT	CASSGGSRAGELFF
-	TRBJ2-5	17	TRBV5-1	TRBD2	TGCGCCAGCAGCCCCGAGGGACTAGCGGGATCGGGGGAGACCCAGTACTTC	CASSPEGLAGSGETQYF
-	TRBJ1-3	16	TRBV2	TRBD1	TGTGCCAGCAGTTCTAGGGACAGGGTAGCCGGAAACACCATATATTTT	CASSSRDRVAGNTIYF
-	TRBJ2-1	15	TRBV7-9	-	TGTGCCAGCAGCATAGGAGGCCTCTCCTACAATGAGCAGTTCTTC	CASSIGGLSYNEQFF
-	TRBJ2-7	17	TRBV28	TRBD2	TGTGCCAGCAAGCCCGGGACTAGCGGGGGCCCCCCCTACGAGCAGTACTTC	CASKPGTSGGPPYEQYF
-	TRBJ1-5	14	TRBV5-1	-	TGCGCCAGCAGCTTGCGGGGGACCGAGCAGCCCCAGCATTTT	CASSLRGTEQPQHF
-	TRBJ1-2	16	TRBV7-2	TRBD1	TGTGCCAGCAGCCCTGGCTATCGGACAGGGTCGTTTGGCTACACCTTC	CASSPGYRTGSFGYTF
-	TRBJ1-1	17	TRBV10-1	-	TGCGCCAGCAGTGAGTCGAGTGGAGGGACAAAGAACACTGAAGCTTTCTTT	CASSESSGGTKNTEAFF
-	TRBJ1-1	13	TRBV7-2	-	TGTGCCAGCAGCCAAGCGGGGTATGGTGAAGCTTTCTTT	CASSQAGYGEAFF
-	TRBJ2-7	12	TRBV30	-	TGTGCCTGGAGTGCGGAACTGAACGAGCAGTACTTC	CAWSAELNEQYF
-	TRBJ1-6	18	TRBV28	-	TGTGCCAGCAGTCCTACTCCAGTTACCAGCTCCTATAATTCACCCCTCCACTTT	CASSPTPVTSSYNSPLHF
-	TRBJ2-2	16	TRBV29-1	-	TGCAGCGTTGCCGCGGAGGGACTCCTCGGAACCGGGGAGCTGTTTTTT	CSVAAEGLLGTGELFF
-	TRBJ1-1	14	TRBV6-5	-	TGTGCCAGCAGTTACCTGGGGGTCACCCGTGAAGCTTTCTTT	CASSYLGVTREAFF
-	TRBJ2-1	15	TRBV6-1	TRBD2	TGTGCCAGCAGTAAACTAGCGGGGGACTACAATGAGCAGTTCTTC	CASSKLAGDYNEQFF
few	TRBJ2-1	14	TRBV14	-	TGTGCCAGCAGCCAACTCCTCTCCTACAATGAGCAGTTCTTC	CASSQLLSYNEQFF
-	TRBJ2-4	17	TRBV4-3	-	TGCGCCAGCAGCCTAGGCGGAGGCCTGCGGGCCAAAAACATTCAGTACTTC	CASSLGGGLRAKNIQYF
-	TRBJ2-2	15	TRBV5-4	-	TGTGCCAGCAGCAAGACAGGGGAGGGTACCGGGGAGCTGTTTTTT	CASSKTGEGTGELFF
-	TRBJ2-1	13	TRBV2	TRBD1	TGTGCCAGCACCGGGGACAGGGGGAATGAGCAGTTCTTC	CASTGDRGNEQFF
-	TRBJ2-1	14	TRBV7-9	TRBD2	TGTGCCAGCAGTAGGGGACTAGGTGTCGATGAGCAGTTCTTC	CASSRGLGVDEQFF
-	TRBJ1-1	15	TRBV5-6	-	TGTGCCAGCAGCTGGCGGGGGTCTGGGAACACTGAAGCTTTCTTT	CASSWRGSGNTEAFF
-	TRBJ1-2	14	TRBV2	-	TGTGCCAGCAGCGAACTGTGGGACCTCTATGGCTACACCTTC	CASSELWDLYGYTF
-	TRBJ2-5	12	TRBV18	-	TGTGCCAGCTCACCACCCAAAGAGACCCAGTACTTC	CASSPPKETQYF
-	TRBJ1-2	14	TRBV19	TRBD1	TGTGCCAGTAGTATTCCCGGGACAGGGCCTGGCTACACCTTC	CASSIPGTGPGYTF
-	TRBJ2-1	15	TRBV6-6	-	TGTGCCAGCAGTTACGTCCAGGGGCCCTACAATGAGCAGTTCTTC	CASSYVQGPYNEQFF
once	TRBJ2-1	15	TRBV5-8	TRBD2	TGTGCCAGCAGCTTAGGACTAGCGGGATACAATGAGCAGTTCTTC	CASSLGLAGYNEQFF
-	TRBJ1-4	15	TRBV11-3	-	TGTGCCAGCACCTGCGGGGGTCGGAGGGATGAAAAACTGTTTTTT	CASTCGGRRDEKLFF
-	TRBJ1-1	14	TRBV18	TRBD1	TGTGCCAGCTCCCCCGGACAGGGGAAGACTGAAGCTTTCTTT	CASSPGQGKTEAFF
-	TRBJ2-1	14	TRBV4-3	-	TGCGCCAGCAGCCAAGATCGAAGGGGGGGTGAGCAGTTCTTC	CASSQDRRGGEQFF
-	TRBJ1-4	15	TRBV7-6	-	TGTGCCAGCAGCCGAGAAGGCGGGAGGACCGAAAAACTGTTTTTT	CASSREGGRTEKLFF
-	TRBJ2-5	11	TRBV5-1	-	TGCGCCAGCAGCTTCATGGAGACCCAGTACTTC	CASSFMETQYF
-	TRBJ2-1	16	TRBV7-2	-	TGTGCCAGCAGCCCAGCGGTGCGGGCCCGGGGAAATGAGCAGTTCTTC	CASSPAVRARGNEQFF
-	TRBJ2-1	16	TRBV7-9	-	TGTGCCAGCAGCTTAGAGGCGGGCCTCTCCTACAATGAGCAGTTCTTC	CASSLEAGLSYNEQFF